This T cell receptor beta chain was sequenced in a study of response to subunit inactivated influenza vaccine. The sample holds many counts of this clonotype. Trimming stripped 0 bases from V and 5 bases from J, with 12 bases between. Germline lookup yields CDR1 SGHTA and CDR2 FQGNSA. CDR3 length equals 15 residues. TCRdb analysed the RT-PCR reads with MiXCR anew, one entry per CDR3 protein. The data show approximately 680,000 distinct CDR3 sequences, 15% to 18% seen once. The sequencing here drew on PBMCs from blood, taken 11 to 12 days after vaccination. This receptor was identified in a man in his fifties who received an inactivated influenza vaccine. The chain is built from TRBV7-2 and TRBJ2-3; D gene unclear. In nucleotides, the CDR3 is TGTGCCAGCAGCTTAGCGCGGCCGCCGCGAGATACGCAGTATTTT. Translated, it gives CASSLARPPRDTQYF.